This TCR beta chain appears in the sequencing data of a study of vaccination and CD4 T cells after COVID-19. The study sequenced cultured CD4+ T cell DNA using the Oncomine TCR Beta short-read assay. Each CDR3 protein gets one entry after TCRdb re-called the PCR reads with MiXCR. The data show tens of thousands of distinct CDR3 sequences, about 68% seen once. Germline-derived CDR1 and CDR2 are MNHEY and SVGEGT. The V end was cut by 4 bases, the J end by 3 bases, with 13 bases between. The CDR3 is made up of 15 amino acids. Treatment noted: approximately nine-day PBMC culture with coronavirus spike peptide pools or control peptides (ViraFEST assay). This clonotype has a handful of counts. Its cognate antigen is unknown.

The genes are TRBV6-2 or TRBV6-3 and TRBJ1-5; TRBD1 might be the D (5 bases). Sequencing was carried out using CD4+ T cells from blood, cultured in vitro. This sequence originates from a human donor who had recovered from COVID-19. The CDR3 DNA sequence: TGTGCCAGCAGTTTCTCGGGACGGCCCAATCAGCCCCAGCATTTT. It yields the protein CASSFSGRPNQPQHF.